Sequencing of this T cell receptor beta chain was carried out in a study of OX40 agonist ivuxolimab in advanced cancers. Using immunoSEQ multiplex PCR, the repertoire was profiled, and TCRdb retains in-frame clones only, with some absent. The data contain some 70,000 clones, 75% to 90% of them singletons. The CDR3 covers 13 residues. Looked up from germline, CDR1 is MDHEN and CDR2 is SYDVKM. V lost 8 bases to trimming and J lost 7 bases; unmatched junction nucleotides: 9. The V call is TRBV28, the J call TRBJ2-7; 9 nucleotides align to TRBD2. The material sequenced was CD4+ or CD8+ T cells sorted from blood, taken in a trial of the OX40 agonist ivuxolimab. This TCR was recovered from an adult with an advanced solid tumor such as melanoma, head and neck, liver or kidney cancer. CDR3 region: CASLLAGVGEQYF. DNA of the CDR3: TGTGCCAGCCTTTTAGCGGGAGTCGGGGAGCAGTACTTC.